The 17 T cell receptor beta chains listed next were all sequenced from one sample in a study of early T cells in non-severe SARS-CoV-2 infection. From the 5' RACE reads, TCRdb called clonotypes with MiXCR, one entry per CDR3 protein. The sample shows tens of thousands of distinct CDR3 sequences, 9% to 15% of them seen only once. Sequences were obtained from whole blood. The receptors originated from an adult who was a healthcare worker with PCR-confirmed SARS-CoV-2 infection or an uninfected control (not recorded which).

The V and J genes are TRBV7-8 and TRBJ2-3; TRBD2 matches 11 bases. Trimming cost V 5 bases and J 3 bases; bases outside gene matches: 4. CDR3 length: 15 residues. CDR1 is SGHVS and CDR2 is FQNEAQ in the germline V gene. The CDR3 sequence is CASSLLAGDTDTQYF. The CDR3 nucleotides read TGTGCCAGCAGCCTACTAGCGGGAGATACAGATACGCAGTATTTT.

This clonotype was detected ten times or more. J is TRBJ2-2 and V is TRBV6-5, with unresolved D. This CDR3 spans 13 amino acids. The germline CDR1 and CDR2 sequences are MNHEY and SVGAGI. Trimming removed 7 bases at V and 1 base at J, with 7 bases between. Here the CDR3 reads CASKALNTGELFF. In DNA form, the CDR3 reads TGTGCCAGCAAGGCCCTGAACACCGGGGAGCTGTTTTTT.

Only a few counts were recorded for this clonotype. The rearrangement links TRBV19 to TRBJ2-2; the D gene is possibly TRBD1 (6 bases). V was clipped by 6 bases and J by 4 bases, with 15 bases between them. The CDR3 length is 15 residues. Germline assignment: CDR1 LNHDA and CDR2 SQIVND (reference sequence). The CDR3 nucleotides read TGTGCCAGTAGGGAGAGCCTAGGGGGCACCGGGGAGCTGTTTTTT. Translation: CASRESLGGTGELFF.

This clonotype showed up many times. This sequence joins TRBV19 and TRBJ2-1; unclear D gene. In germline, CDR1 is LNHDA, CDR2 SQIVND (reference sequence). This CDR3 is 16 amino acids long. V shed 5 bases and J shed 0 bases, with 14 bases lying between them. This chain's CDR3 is CASSLGFGFSYNEQFF. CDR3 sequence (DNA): TGTGCCAGTAGTCTTGGGTTCGGGTTCTCCTACAATGAGCAGTTCTTC.

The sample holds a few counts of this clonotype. Here the CDR3 DNA reads TGTGCCAGCAGCCTGACTTGGGAGACCCAGTACTTC. It is translated as CASSLTWETQYF. The rearrangement links TRBV7-9 to TRBJ2-5; D gene uncertain. The length of the CDR3 is 12 residues. Germline CDR1 SEHNR, CDR2 FQNEAQ (reference sequence). V lost 5 bases and J lost 5, with 9 bases in between. Using reference TRBV7-9 and TRBJ2-5 for the parts outside the CDR3, the full variable domain is DTGVSQNPRHKITKRGQNVTFRCDPISEHNRLYWYRQTLGQGPEFLTYFQNEAQLEKSRLLSDRFSAERPKGSFSTLEIQRTEQGDSAMYLCASSLTWETQYFGPGTRLLVL.

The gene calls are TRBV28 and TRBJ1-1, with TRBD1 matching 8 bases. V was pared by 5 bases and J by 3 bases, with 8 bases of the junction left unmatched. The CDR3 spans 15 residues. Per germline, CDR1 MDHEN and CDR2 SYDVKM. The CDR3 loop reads CASSQLGQADTEAFF. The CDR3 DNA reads TGTGCCAGCAGTCAACTGGGACAGGCGGACACTGAAGCTTTCTTT.

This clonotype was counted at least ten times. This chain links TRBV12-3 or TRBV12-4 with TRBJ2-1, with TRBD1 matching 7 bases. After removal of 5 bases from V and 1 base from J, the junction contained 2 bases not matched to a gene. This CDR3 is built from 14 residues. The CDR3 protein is CASSRDRSYNEQFF. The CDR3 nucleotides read TGTGCCAGCAGTCGGGACAGATCCTACAATGAGCAGTTCTTC.

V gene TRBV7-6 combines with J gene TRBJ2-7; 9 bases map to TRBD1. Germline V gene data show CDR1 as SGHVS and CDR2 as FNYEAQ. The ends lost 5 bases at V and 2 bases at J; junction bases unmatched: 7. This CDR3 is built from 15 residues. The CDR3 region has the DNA TGTGCCAGCAGCCTGACCGGGACAGGGACCTACGAGCAGTACTTC. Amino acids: CASSLTGTGTYEQYF.

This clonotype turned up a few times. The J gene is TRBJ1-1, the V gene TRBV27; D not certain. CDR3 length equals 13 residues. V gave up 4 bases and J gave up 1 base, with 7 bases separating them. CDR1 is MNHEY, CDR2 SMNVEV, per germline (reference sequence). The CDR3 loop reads CASSYAPNTEAFF. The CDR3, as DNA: TGTGCCAGCAGTTACGCCCCGAACACTGAAGCTTTCTTT.

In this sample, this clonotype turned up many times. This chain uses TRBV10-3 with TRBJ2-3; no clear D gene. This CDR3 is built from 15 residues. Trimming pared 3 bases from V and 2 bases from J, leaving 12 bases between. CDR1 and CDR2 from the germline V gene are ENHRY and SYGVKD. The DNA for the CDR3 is TGTGCCATCAGTGAAGTGGGTGGGTACACAGATACGCAGTATTTT. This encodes CAISEVGGYTDTQYF.

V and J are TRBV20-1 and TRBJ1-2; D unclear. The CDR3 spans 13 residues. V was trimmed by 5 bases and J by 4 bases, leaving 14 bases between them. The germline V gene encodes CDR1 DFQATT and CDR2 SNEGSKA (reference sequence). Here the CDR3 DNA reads TGCAGTGCTTCCTTGGAGGGCCGCTATGGCTACACCTTC. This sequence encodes CSASLEGRYGYTF.

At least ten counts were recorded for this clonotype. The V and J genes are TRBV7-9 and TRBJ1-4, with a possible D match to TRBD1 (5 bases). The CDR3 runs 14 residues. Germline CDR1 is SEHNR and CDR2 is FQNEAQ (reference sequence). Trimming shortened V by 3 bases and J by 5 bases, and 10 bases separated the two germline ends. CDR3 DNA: TGTGCCAGCAGCTTCGGGGCAGCCAATGAAAAACTGTTTTTT. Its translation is CASSFGAANEKLFF.

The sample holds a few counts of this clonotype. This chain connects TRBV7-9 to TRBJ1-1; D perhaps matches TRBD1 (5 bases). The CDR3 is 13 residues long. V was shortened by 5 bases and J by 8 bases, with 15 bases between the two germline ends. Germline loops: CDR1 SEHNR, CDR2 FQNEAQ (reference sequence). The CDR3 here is CASSQPRAGEAFF. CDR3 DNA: TGTGCCAGCAGCCAACCCAGGGCCGGAGAAGCTTTCTTT.

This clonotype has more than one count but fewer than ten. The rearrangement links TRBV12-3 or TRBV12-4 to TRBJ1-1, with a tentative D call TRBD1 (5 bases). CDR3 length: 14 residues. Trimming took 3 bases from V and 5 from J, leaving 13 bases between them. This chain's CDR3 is CASSFAKRGTEAFF. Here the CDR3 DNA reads TGTGCCAGCAGTTTTGCGAAGCGGGGGACTGAAGCTTTCTTT.

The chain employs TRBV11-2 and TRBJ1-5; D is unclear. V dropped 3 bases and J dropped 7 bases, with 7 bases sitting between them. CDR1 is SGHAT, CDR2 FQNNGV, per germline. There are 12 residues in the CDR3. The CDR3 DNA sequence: TGTGCCAGCAGCTTTATCGAACAGCCCCAGCATTTT. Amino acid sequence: CASSFIEQPQHF.

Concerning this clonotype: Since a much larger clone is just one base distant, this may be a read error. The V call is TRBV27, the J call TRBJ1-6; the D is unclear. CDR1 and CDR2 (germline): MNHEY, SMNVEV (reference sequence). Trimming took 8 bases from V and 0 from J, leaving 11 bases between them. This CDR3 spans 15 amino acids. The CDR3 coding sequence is TGTGCCAGCGGGGAGGAGACCTCCTATAATTCACCCCTCCACTTT. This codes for CASGEETSYNSPLHF.

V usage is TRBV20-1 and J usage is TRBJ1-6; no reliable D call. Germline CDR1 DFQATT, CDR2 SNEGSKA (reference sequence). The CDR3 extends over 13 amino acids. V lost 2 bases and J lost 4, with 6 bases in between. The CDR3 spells CSARRAYNSPLHF. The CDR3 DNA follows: TGCAGTGCTAGAAGAGCTTATAATTCACCCCTCCACTTT.